The clone carrying this T cell receptor (beta chain) was found once. The antigen remains undetermined. The assay was immunoSEQ multiplex PCR, and TCRdb's table has in-frame clones only and misses some. The sample has about 120,000 clones, 88% seen once. The germline V gene has CDR1 SNHLY and CDR2 FYNNEI. Trimming cost V 5 bases and J 0 bases; bases outside gene matches: 3. CDR3 size: 15 residues. These data are taken from a study of cytomegalovirus exposure and HLA in healthy donors. The overall study: In a later analysis, it was reported that the 120 or so validation repertoires had been produced on the same platform as the 550 to 700 repertoires belonging to the first cohort. Study-level results: The CMV antigen specificity of a few CMV-associated chains was confirmed through in vitro analysis. The listing of 150 to 200 TCR beta chains classed them as cytomegalovirus-associated.

This TCR came from a man aged 18 to 35 in good health and CMV-seronegative. The V call is TRBV2, the J call TRBJ2-4; TRBD2 aligns across 8 bases. Specimen: PBMCs. In nucleotides, the CDR3 is TGTGCCAGCAGTACCACTAGCGGAGCCAAAAACATTCAGTACTTC. Its translation is CASSTTSGAKNIQYF.